The 17 T cell receptor beta chains in this list originate from one sample, sequenced in a study of OX40 agonist ivuxolimab in advanced cancers. Sequencing was performed with immunoSEQ multiplex PCR; in TCRdb, only in-frame clones are kept and a portion is missing. The sample includes 40,000 to 45,000 clones, roughly 86% of them seen just once. This specimen was CD4+ or CD8+ T cells sorted from blood, taken in a trial of the OX40 agonist ivuxolimab. Receptors were obtained from an adult with an advanced solid tumor such as melanoma, head and neck, liver or kidney cancer.

CDR3 coding DNA: TGTGCCAGCAGCGCAAACGGGACAGGGGGTGAAAAACTGTTTTTT. Translation: CASSANGTGGEKLFF. This chain uses TRBV7-3 with TRBJ1-4; the match to TRBD1 covers 11 bases. Germline CDR1 and CDR2: SGHTA and FQGTGA. This CDR3 spans 15 amino acids. After removal of 5 bases from V and 7 bases from J, the junction contained 6 bases not matched to a gene.

This sequence joins TRBV4-3 and TRBJ1-2, with no clear D. Germline loops: CDR1 LGHNA, CDR2 YSLEER. Trimming left V 3 bases short and J 4 bases short, with 15 bases between. The CDR3 has 15 residues. CDR3 DNA: TGCGCCAGCAGCCATGACCTCGTACGTATCTATGGCTACACCTTC. As protein: CASSHDLVRIYGYTF.

The sample holds one count of this clone. The genes are TRBV7-2 and TRBJ1-2, with D unresolved. The CDR3 sequence is 14 residues long. Germline CDR1 and CDR2: SGHTA and FQGNSA. Trimming left V 3 bases short and J 0 bases short, with 8 bases between. This CDR3 is CASSFSGANYGYTF. In nucleotides, the CDR3 is TGTGCCAGCAGCTTTTCGGGCGCTAACTATGGCTACACCTTC.

J is TRBJ2-3 and V is TRBV5-1, with 14 bases matching TRBD2. After removal of 7 bases from V and 3 bases from J, the junction contained 13 bases not matched to a gene. There are 18 residues in the CDR3. CDR1 and CDR2 from the germline V gene are SGHRS and YFSETQ. The CDR3 loop is CASSSGTSGGGLTDTQYF. Here the CDR3 DNA reads TGCGCCAGCTCCTCAGGGACTAGCGGGGGAGGGTTAACAGATACGCAGTATTTT.

This chain uses TRBV15 with TRBJ1-5; D ambiguous. The CDR3 consists of 15 residues. V was shortened by 0 bases and J by 1 base, with 7 bases between the two germline ends. Germline CDR1 LNHNV, CDR2 YYDKDF (reference sequence). The CDR3: CATSRDEGSNQPQHF. As DNA, the CDR3 is TGTGCCACCAGCAGAGATGAAGGGAGCAATCAGCCCCAGCATTTT.

The chain carries TRBV29-1 and TRBJ2-7, with D hard to call. Trimming took off 4 bases at V and 0 bases at J, with 7 bases between the two ends. Germline V CDR1 and CDR2: SQVTM, ANQGSEA. The CDR3 length is 12 residues. The DNA of the CDR3 is TGCAGCGTTGTGGGCAACTCCTACGAGCAGTACTTC. Translated: CSVVGNSYEQYF.

This rearrangement joins TRBV19 to TRBJ2-1; D is perhaps TRBD2 (7 bases). Trimming took 3 bases from V and 7 from J, leaving 10 bases between them. CDR1 is LNHDA, CDR2 SQIVND, per germline (reference sequence). This CDR3 is built from 13 residues. In nucleotides, the CDR3 is TGTGCCAGTAGTATGGGGGGGCCGAATGAGCAGTTCTTC. Amino acid sequence: CASSMGGPNEQFF.

The chain uses TRBV19 and TRBJ1-2; D ambiguous. CDR3 size: 11 residues. Germline V gene data show CDR1 as LNHDA and CDR2 as SQIVND (reference sequence). Trimming took off 9 bases at V and 1 base at J, with 6 bases between the two ends. The CDR3 spells CASYSNYGYTF. Written as DNA, the CDR3 is TGTGCCAGCTACAGTAACTATGGCTACACCTTC.

V usage is TRBV18 and J usage is TRBJ2-3; D gene unclear. Trimming took 2 bases from V and 2 from J, leaving 2 bases between them. CDR3 size: 12 residues. CDR1 KGHSH and CDR2 LQKENI come from the germline V gene. The CDR3 region is CASSPYTDTQYF. The CDR3 DNA is TGTGCCAGCTCACCATACACAGATACGCAGTATTTT.

This chain joins TRBV7-9 and TRBJ1-2; D is unclear. This CDR3 contains 14 residues. Looked up from germline, CDR1 is SEHNR and CDR2 is FQNEAQ (reference sequence). Trimming removed 5 bases at V and 7 bases at J, with 17 bases between. The CDR3 nucleotides are TGTGCCAGCAGCAAATTAACTGGTTCCTCTGGCTACACCTTC. Its translation is CASSKLTGSSGYTF.

The chain joins TRBV29-1 to TRBJ1-3; a possible D gene is TRBD1 (5 bases). CDR1 is SQVTM, CDR2 ANQGSEA, per germline. The CDR3 spans 14 residues. V was pared by 7 bases and J by 1 base, with 14 bases between. This CDR3 reads CSARHGGSGNTIYF. The DNA for the CDR3 is TGCAGCGCCAGGCACGGGGGTTCTGGAAACACCATATATTTT.

This clone occurred a few times. One end of the junction fails to match germline, which may point to a read error. The chain uses TRBV5-1 and TRBJ2-6; no firm D call. This CDR3 has 15 residues. Per the germline V gene, CDR1 is SGHRS and CDR2 is YFSETQ. The CDR3 protein is CASSLDLSGANVLTF. The CDR3 DNA follows: TGCGCCAGCAGTTTGGACCTCTCTGGGGCCAACGTCCTGACTTTC.

The chain has TRBV5-5 and TRBJ1-3; D ambiguous. The V end lost 6 bases, the J end lost 4 bases, and 5 bases lay between the germline ends. This CDR3 has 11 amino acids. Germline-derived CDR1 and CDR2 are SGHKS and YYEKEE (reference sequence). The CDR3 DNA is TGTGCCAGCATCCGGGGAAACACCATATATTTT. This encodes CASIRGNTIYF. The variable domain in full, completed from reference TRBV5-5 and TRBJ1-3, reads DAGVTQSPTHLIKTRGQQVTLRCSPISGHKSVSWYQQVLGQGPQFIFQYYEKEERGRGNFPDRFSARQFPNYSSELNVNALLLGDSALYLCASIRGNTIYFGEGSWLTVV.

The gene calls are TRBV10-3 and TRBJ2-1, with 11 positions matching TRBD2. The J segment lost 3 bases and the V segment lost 6 bases, leaving 7 bases of the junction unmatched. The germline V gene encodes CDR1 ENHRY and CDR2 SYGVKD. The CDR3 extends over 16 amino acids. The CDR3 DNA reads TGTGCCATCAGCTCCCCCGGGACTAGCGGCTACAATGAGCAGTTCTTC. Its translation is CAISSPGTSGYNEQFF.

The chain uses TRBV30 and TRBJ2-3, with 7 positions matching TRBD2. Germline V gene data show CDR1 as GTSNPN and CDR2 as SVGIG (reference sequence). The CDR3 is made up of 15 amino acids. J lost 5 bases, V lost 8 bases, and 16 bases had no gene match. CDR3 protein: CARKGGRAGGDTQYF. Here the CDR3 DNA reads TGTGCCCGGAAGGGAGGGAGAGCAGGAGGAGATACGCAGTATTTT.

The chain links TRBV5-4 to TRBJ2-1, with TRBD2 matching 12 bases. Germline V gene sequence: CDR1 SGHNT, CDR2 YYREEE (reference sequence). This CDR3 is built from 15 residues. Trimming cost V 4 bases and J 6 bases; bases outside gene matches: 5. CDR3 region: CASSPGLAGTNEQFF. The DNA of the CDR3 is TGTGCCAGCAGCCCAGGACTAGCGGGAACCAATGAGCAGTTCTTC.

The rearrangement uses TRBV7-2 and TRBJ2-2, with 8 bases identical to TRBD1. Germline CDR1 is SGHTA and CDR2 is FQGNSA. The V and J ends lost 2 bases and 8 bases, in that order; junction bases with no gene match: 13. CDR3 size: 17 residues. CDR3 loop: CASSLRAGGGVVGELFF. DNA of the CDR3: TGTGCCAGCAGCTTAAGAGCAGGGGGCGGGGTCGTTGGGGAGCTGTTTTTT. The full variable domain, in which reference TRBV7-2 and TRBJ2-2 provide the parts outside the CDR3, is GAGVSQSPSNKVTEKGKDVELRCDPISGHTALYWYRQSLGQGLEFLIYFQGNSAPDKSGLPSDRFSAERTGGSVSTLTIQRTQQEDSAVYLCASSLRAGGGVVGELFFGEGSRLTVL.